The entry that follows covers one TCR beta chain sequence. A Clinical Activity Score of at least 3, a NOSPECS grade of at least 4 and a duration under 3 months were recorded in the ophthalmopathy patients. PBMCs were collected from a 10 ml volume of fresh peripheral blood. This record belongs to a study of T cells in Graves' hyperthyroidism and ophthalmopathy. The investigators amplified TCR beta CDR3 regions from RNA transcripts. The HTBI set primed first-round TCR CDR3 RT-PCR. One entry per CDR3 protein, called by TCRdb with MiXCR from the multiplex PCR reads. The table includes 600,000 or so distinct CDR3 sequences, about 14% detected once. J was trimmed by 7 bases and V by 7 bases; bases with no gene match: 13. The CDR3 consists of 16 residues. Germline values: CDR1 LNHDA, CDR2 SQIVND (reference sequence).

Sequencing was carried out using blood. The TCR originated in a woman between 50 and 59 years old with Graves' ophthalmopathy. The V gene is TRBV19, the J gene TRBJ2-1; 10 positions agree with TRBD1. The CDR3 region is CASTDRPGQGINEQFF. CDR3 DNA: TGTGCCAGTACCGACAGACCGGGACAGGGGATTAATGAGCAGTTCTTC. The full variable domain, in which reference TRBV19 and TRBJ2-1 provide the parts outside the CDR3, is DGGITQSPKYLFRKEGQNVTLSCEQNLNHDAMYWYRQDPGQGLRLIYYSQIVNDFQKGDIAEGYSVSREKKESFPLTVTSAQKNPTAFYLCASTDRPGQGINEQFFGPGTRLTVL.